This entry lists 14 T cell receptor beta chains sequenced from one sample in a study of cytomegalovirus exposure and HLA in healthy donors. The PCR contained 60 Vbeta and 13 Jbeta primers. Method: immunoSEQ multiplex PCR; TCRdb's copy keeps in-frame clones and lacks some. Here the sample spans 150,000 to 200,000 clones, 75% to 85% being singletons. The source material was PBMCs. The receptors originated from a boy aged 10-17 years in good health and CMV-seronegative.

The rearrangement uses TRBV7-3 and TRBJ2-5; perhaps TRBD1 as D (5 bases). CDR1 is SGHTA and CDR2 is FQGTGA in the germline V gene. Trimming pared 1 base from V and 5 bases from J, leaving 8 bases between. The CDR3 is 13 amino acids. The DNA of the CDR3 is TGTGCCAGCAGCTTAAGCAGGGCGGAGACCCAGTACTTC. Encoded protein: CASSLSRAETQYF.

The rearrangement joins TRBV5-4 to TRBJ2-2; 9 nucleotides agree with TRBD2. The CDR3 spans 15 residues. Trimming cost V 2 bases and J 6 bases; bases outside gene matches: 5. CDR1 SGHNT and CDR2 YYREEE come from the germline V gene (reference sequence). The CDR3 here is CASSFPSGVSGELFF. DNA of the CDR3: TGTGCCAGCAGCTTTCCTAGCGGGGTCTCCGGGGAGCTGTTTTTT.

The chain recombines TRBV5-1 with TRBJ2-5, with a tentative D call TRBD1 (6 bases). The DNA end lines up better with TRBJ2-7; the J call may be wrong. Germline CDR1 is SGHRS and CDR2 is YFSETQ. The CDR3 runs 15 residues. The CDR3 spells CASSLAEDRDYEQYF. The CDR3 DNA reads TGCGCCAGCAGCTTGGCCGAGGACAGAGACTACGAGCAGTACTTC.

The chain carries TRBV19 and TRBJ2-3; a weak D match, TRBD2 (7 bases). This CDR3 has 18 amino acids. The V gene lost 7 bases and the J gene lost 2 bases, with 25 bases spanning the gap. Per the germline V gene, CDR1 is LNHDA and CDR2 is SQIVND (reference sequence). In DNA form, the CDR3 reads TGTGCCAGTACCGACCCAGGGAGGGGGGCTGGTCCCACAGATACGCAGTATTTT. Translating it yields CASTDPGRGAGPTDTQYF.

This chain connects TRBV9 to TRBJ2-1, with 7 bases lining up with TRBD2. The CDR3 contains 18 residues. Germline values: CDR1 SGDLS, CDR2 YYNGEE. V trimming: 0 bases; J trimming: 1 base; junction bases outside the gene matches: 10. For the CDR3, the DNA is TGTGCCAGCAGCGTAGACCCGGGACTAAAACATTCCTACAATGAGCAGTTCTTC. It codes for CASSVDPGLKHSYNEQFF.

This clone was found a few times. The rearrangement joins TRBV5-8 to TRBJ2-1; 8 nucleotides match TRBD2. The germline V gene has CDR1 SGHTS and CDR2 YDEGEE. V shed 5 bases and J 2 bases; nucleotides not matched to a gene: 6. CDR3 size: 15 residues. The CDR3 here is CASRRFGRAYNEQFF. The CDR3 DNA is TGTGCCAGCAGACGTTTCGGGAGGGCCTACAATGAGCAGTTCTTC. The whole variable domain, remainder taken from reference TRBV5-8 and TRBJ2-1, is EAGVTQSPTHLIKTRGQQATLRCSPISGHTSVYWYQQALGLGLQFLLWYDEGEERNRGNFPPRFSGRQFPNYSSELNVNALELEDSALYLCASRRFGRAYNEQFFGPGTRLTVL.

CDR3 in amino acids: CASSQPQGRFDGYTF. DNA of the CDR3: TGTGCCAGCAGCCAACCACAGGGGAGGTTCGATGGCTACACCTTC. The chain recombines TRBV4-2 with TRBJ1-2; 7 bases match TRBD1. With V trimmed by 2 bases and J by 6 bases, 9 bases remained unmatched. This CDR3 spans 15 amino acids. Germline CDR1 and CDR2: LGHNA and YNFKEQ.

The chain couples TRBV7-9 to TRBJ2-7; 7 bases match TRBD1. Trimming cost V 5 bases and J 4 bases; bases outside gene matches: 17. CDR1 SEHNR and CDR2 FQNEAQ come from the germline V gene (reference sequence). This CDR3 contains 17 residues. The CDR3 here is CASSQLGMGTEIYEQYF. The CDR3 bases are TGTGCCAGCAGCCAGTTGGGAATGGGGACAGAAATATACGAGCAGTACTTC.

The chain couples TRBV2 to TRBJ2-5; TRBD1 matches 9 bases. The CDR3 runs 13 residues. Germline loops: CDR1 SNHLY, CDR2 FYNNEI. V was pared by 7 bases and J by 3 bases, with 3 bases of the junction left unmatched. The CDR3 protein is CASTGQGKETQYF. The CDR3 DNA reads TGTGCCAGCACAGGACAGGGGAAAGAGACCCAGTACTTC.

This rearrangement joins TRBV14 to TRBJ2-7, with a tentative D call TRBD1 (6 bases). Trimming left V 3 bases short and J 0 bases short, with 9 bases between. The V gene's germline CDR1 is SGHDN and CDR2 FVKESK. The CDR3 consists of 14 residues. The CDR3 spells CASSHPGHSYEQYF. CDR3 coding DNA: TGTGCCAGCAGCCACCCGGGACACTCCTACGAGCAGTACTTC.

The chain uses TRBV6-1 and TRBJ2-2; the match to TRBD1 covers 8 bases. This CDR3 contains 13 residues. The germline V gene encodes CDR1 MNHNS and CDR2 SASEGT. The ends lost 7 bases at V and 4 bases at J; junction bases unmatched: 2. CDR3 sequence (DNA): TGTGCCAGCAACACAGGGGGCACCGGGGAGCTGTTTTTT. Its translation is CASNTGGTGELFF.

A remark on this clone: At the DNA level, this CDR3 is encoded by other sequences in the same sample as well. V and J are TRBV6-5 and TRBJ1-1, with a tentative D call TRBD1 (6 bases). The V end was cut by 2 bases, the J end by 3 bases, with 10 bases between. This CDR3 has 14 amino acids. Germline V gene lookup returns CDR1 MNHEY and CDR2 SVGAGI. CDR3 bases: TGTGCCAGCAGTTACAGCCAGGGGTACACTGAAGCTTTCTTT. Amino acid sequence: CASSYSQGYTEAFF.

This chain links TRBV9 with TRBJ2-1, with TRBD2 matching 8 bases. This CDR3 region has 16 residues. The junction had 11 bases not matched to a gene; V was cut back by 0 bases and J by 9 bases. CDR1 and CDR2 (germline): SGDLS, YYNGEE. The chain's CDR3 is CASSVVGSGTVAEQFF. Here the CDR3 DNA reads TGTGCCAGCAGCGTAGTAGGTAGCGGGACTGTAGCTGAGCAGTTCTTC.

The chain is built from TRBV5-4 and TRBJ2-7; 12 positions agree with TRBD2. The CDR3 is made up of 18 amino acids. V dropped 0 bases and J dropped 3; count of bases not matched to a gene: 10. Germline values: CDR1 SGHNT, CDR2 YYREEE (reference sequence). CDR3 coding DNA: TGTGCCAGCAGCTTGGGGACTAGCGGGACCACGCGCATCTACGAGCAGTACTTC. It is translated as CASSLGTSGTTRIYEQYF.